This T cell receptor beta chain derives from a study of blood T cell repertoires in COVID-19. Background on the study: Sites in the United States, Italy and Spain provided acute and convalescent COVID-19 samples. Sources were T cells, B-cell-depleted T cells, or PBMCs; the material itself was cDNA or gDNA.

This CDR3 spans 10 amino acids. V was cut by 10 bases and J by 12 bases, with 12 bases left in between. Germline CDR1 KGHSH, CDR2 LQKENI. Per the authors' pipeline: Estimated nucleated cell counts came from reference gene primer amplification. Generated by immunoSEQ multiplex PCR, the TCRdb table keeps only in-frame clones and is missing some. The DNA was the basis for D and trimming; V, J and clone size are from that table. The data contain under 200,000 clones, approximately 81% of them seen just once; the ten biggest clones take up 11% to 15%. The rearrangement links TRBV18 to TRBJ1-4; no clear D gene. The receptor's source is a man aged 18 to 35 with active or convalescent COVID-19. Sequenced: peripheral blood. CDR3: CAIPRRELFF. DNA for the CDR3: TGTGCCATCCCCCGTCGCGAACTGTTTTTT. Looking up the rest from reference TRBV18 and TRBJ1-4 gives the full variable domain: NAGVMQNPRHLVRRRGQEARLRCSPMKGHSHVYWYRQLPEEGLKFMVYLQKENIIDESGMPKERFSAEFPKEGPSILRIQQVVRGDSAAYFCAIPRRELFFGSGTQLSVL.